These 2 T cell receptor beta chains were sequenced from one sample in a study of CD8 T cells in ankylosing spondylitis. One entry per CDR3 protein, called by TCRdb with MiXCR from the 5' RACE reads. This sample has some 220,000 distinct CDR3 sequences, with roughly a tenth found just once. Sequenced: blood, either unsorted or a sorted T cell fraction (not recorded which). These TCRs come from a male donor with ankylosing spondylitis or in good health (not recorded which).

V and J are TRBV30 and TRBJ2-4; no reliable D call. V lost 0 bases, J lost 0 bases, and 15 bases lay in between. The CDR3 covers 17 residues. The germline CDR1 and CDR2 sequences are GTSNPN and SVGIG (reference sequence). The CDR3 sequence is CAWSVRWGNPAKNIQYF. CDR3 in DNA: TGTGCCTGGAGTGTACGATGGGGAAACCCAGCCAAAAACATTCAGTACTTC.

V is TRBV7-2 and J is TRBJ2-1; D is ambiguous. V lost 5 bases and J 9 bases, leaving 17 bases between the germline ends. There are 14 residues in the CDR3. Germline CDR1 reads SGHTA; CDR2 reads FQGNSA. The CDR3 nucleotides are TGTGCCAGCAGCCCAGATCGGCCCTCGGGTGAGCAGTTCTTC. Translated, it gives CASSPDRPSGEQFF.